A single sample is the source of the 25 T cell receptor beta chains below, sequenced in a study of cytomegalovirus exposure and HLA in healthy donors. PCR involved 60 Vbeta and 13 Jbeta primers. TCRdb's copy holds only in-frame clones and misses some; the assay was immunoSEQ multiplex PCR. The repertoire holds about 130,000 clones, with around 70% as singletons. Sequenced material: PBMCs. These receptors came from a human donor in good health.

This chain uses TRBV4-3 with TRBJ2-5; possible D gene TRBD2, 6 bases. Germline lookup yields CDR1 LGHNA and CDR2 YSLEER. The CDR3 totals 17 residues. Trimming pared 4 bases from V and 4 bases from J, leaving 22 bases between. CDR3 nucleotide sequence: TGCGCCAGCAGCCCCCAAGGAGGAGGGTGGGGGGTAGAGACCCAGTACTTC. Amino acids: CASSPQGGGWGVETQYF.

This clone was observed a few times. Here the CDR3 DNA reads TGTGCCAGCAGTGAGAGACTAGCGCGTTATCTGGTGTACTTC. Its protein is CASSERLARYLVYF. The rearrangement uses TRBV2 and TRBJ2-5; 8 bases align to TRBD2. After removal of 3 bases from V and 13 bases from J, the junction contained 13 bases not matched to a gene. Germline CDR1 SNHLY, CDR2 FYNNEI. The CDR3 sequence is 14 residues long.

This rearrangement joins TRBV6-5 to TRBJ1-3; a weak D match, TRBD1 (5 bases). Germline V CDR1 and CDR2: MNHEY, SVGAGI. The ends were cut back, 6 bases at V and 2 bases at J, with 14 bases in the middle. The length of the CDR3 is 15 residues. CDR3: CASSPGLQAGNTIYF. CDR3 in DNA: TGTGCCAGCAGCCCCGGCCTACAGGCTGGAAACACCATATATTTT.

The rearrangement links TRBV7-3 to TRBJ2-1; 8 bases align to TRBD2. Germline loops: CDR1 SGHTA, CDR2 FQGTGA. The V gene end was trimmed by 5 bases and the J gene end by 6 bases; junction bases not matched to a gene: 9. There are 15 residues in the CDR3. The CDR3 coding sequence is TGTGCCAGCAGCCCAACAGGGACTAGTGGCAATGAGCAGTTCTTC. Its protein product is CASSPTGTSGNEQFF.

J is TRBJ2-7 and V is TRBV6-1; D possibly corresponds to TRBD1 (5 bases). The CDR3 contains 14 residues. V lost 7 bases and J lost 4, with 17 bases in between. CDR1 and CDR2 (germline): MNHNS, SASEGT. CDR3: CASMWGRVSYEQYF. The CDR3 DNA reads as TGTGCCAGCATGTGGGGCAGGGTATCATACGAGCAGTACTTC.

Only a few counts were recorded for this clone. The rearrangement joins TRBV4-2 to TRBJ2-1; TRBD2 might be the D (6 bases). Germline loops: CDR1 LGHNA, CDR2 YNFKEQ. The CDR3 covers 17 residues. Between the trimmed V and J ends, which lost 4 bases and 2 bases, there was a span of 18 bases. DNA of the CDR3: TGTGCCAGCAGCCCCCGGTCCCGGGACTCCCCCTACAATGAGCAGTTCTTC. This sequence encodes CASSPRSRDSPYNEQFF.

This clone was detected once. The gene calls are TRBV5-1 and TRBJ2-7, with a tentative D call TRBD1 (5 bases). The V end lost 3 bases, the J end lost 4 bases, and 11 bases lay between the germline ends. CDR3 length equals 13 residues. Germline CDR1 is SGHRS and CDR2 is YFSETQ. CDR3: CASSYVQGYEQYF. The CDR3 DNA reads TGCGCCAGCAGCTATGTTCAGGGTTACGAGCAGTACTTC.

The chain links TRBV5-1 to TRBJ2-3, with 12 bases identical to TRBD2. The junction had 4 bases not matched to a gene; V was cut back by 0 bases and J by 2 bases. Germline CDR1 and CDR2: SGHRS and YFSETQ. The CDR3 consists of 17 residues. The CDR3 DNA reads as TGCGCCAGCAGCTTGGGTCTAGCGGGGGGGCCCACAGATACGCAGTATTTT. It specifies CASSLGLAGGPTDTQYF.

This chain's CDR3 is CASSLPGTGVGYTF. The DNA for the CDR3 is TGTGCCAGCAGCTTACCTGGGACAGGGGTTGGCTACACCTTC. J is TRBJ1-2 and V is TRBV7-8; TRBD1 agrees at 10 bases. This CDR3 is built from 14 residues. Germline CDR1 SGHVS, CDR2 FQNEAQ. J was trimmed by 7 bases and V by 2 bases; bases with no gene match: 4.

This clone was picked up a small number of times. The chain couples TRBV7-2 to TRBJ1-1; 9 nucleotides align to TRBD1. J gave up 11 bases and V 7 bases, and 11 bases lay outside the gene matches. This CDR3 contains 13 residues. CDR1 and CDR2 from the germline V gene are SGHTA and FQGNSA. The CDR3 region has the DNA TGTGCCAGCACCCTAGGACAGGGGAGGGAGGCTTTCTTT. Residues: CASTLGQGREAFF.

V gene TRBV4-2 combines with J gene TRBJ2-1; 16 bases agree with TRBD2. Germline CDR1 and CDR2: LGHNA and YNFKEQ. J lost 10 bases, V lost 2 bases, and 5 bases had no gene match. This CDR3 spans 16 amino acids. The CDR3 is CASSQSPGLAGGEQFF. The CDR3 coding sequence is TGTGCCAGCAGCCAATCACCGGGACTAGCGGGGGGGGAGCAGTTCTTC.

The gene calls are TRBV7-2 and TRBJ1-1; no clear D. This CDR3 has 14 residues. The V and J ends lost 1 base and 0 bases respectively, with 6 bases between them. The germline V gene encodes CDR1 SGHTA and CDR2 FQGNSA. The CDR3 loop is CASSLGAMNTEAFF. For the CDR3, the DNA is TGTGCCAGCAGCTTAGGGGCCATGAACACTGAAGCTTTCTTT.

The chain employs TRBV19 and TRBJ1-2; TRBD1 matches at 7 bases. Germline trimming cut 7 bases from V and 2 bases from J; bases unmatched to any gene: 10. The germline CDR1 and CDR2 sequences are LNHDA and SQIVND (reference sequence). This CDR3 is 15 amino acids long. The DNA for the CDR3 is TGTGCCAGTAAAACCCGACAGGGTGTGAACTATGGCTACACCTTC. Translation gives CASKTRQGVNYGYTF.

This sequence joins TRBV27 and TRBJ2-5; 10 bases align to TRBD2. CDR3 length equals 16 residues. V shed 8 bases, J shed 5 bases, and the junction held 14 bases outside the gene matches. Germline values: CDR1 MNHEY, CDR2 SMNVEV (reference sequence). The CDR3 DNA is TGTGCCAGCGCTGCTCTAGCGGGAGTTTCTGGGGAGACCCAGTACTTC. This codes for CASAALAGVSGETQYF.

This chain connects TRBV2 to TRBJ1-3; D unclear. The V end was cut by 4 bases, the J end by 4 bases, with 14 bases between. This CDR3 is 15 amino acids long. Germline CDR1 reads SNHLY; CDR2 reads FYNNEI. The CDR3 loop is CASSGGRGPGNTIYF. DNA for the CDR3: TGTGCCAGCAGTGGAGGGCGAGGGCCCGGAAACACCATATATTTT.

V and J are TRBV30 and TRBJ2-1, with 7 bases identical to TRBD2. Germline CDR1 reads GTSNPN; CDR2 reads SVGIG (reference sequence). J gave up 5 bases and V 5 bases, and 12 bases lay outside the gene matches. The CDR3 contains 15 residues. CDR3 residues: CAWGILTGGNNEQFF. CDR3 bases: TGTGCCTGGGGGATCCTGACGGGGGGAAACAATGAGCAGTTCTTC.

This sequence joins TRBV4-2 and TRBJ2-2, with D unclear. CDR3 length equals 16 residues. Per the germline V gene, CDR1 is LGHNA and CDR2 is YNFKEQ. V lost 0 bases, J lost 0 bases, and 8 bases lay in between. CDR3 in amino acids: CASSQDPRSNTGELFF. Here the CDR3 DNA reads TGTGCCAGCAGCCAAGATCCCCGGTCGAACACCGGGGAGCTGTTTTTT.

This clone was observed a few times. The chain carries TRBV6-5 and TRBJ2-7, with D possibly being TRBD1 (5 bases). CDR3 length: 13 residues. In germline, CDR1 is MNHEY, CDR2 SVGAGI. V was clipped by 7 bases and J by 2 bases, with 12 bases between them. CDR3 protein: CASTSGSAYEQYF. CDR3 nucleotides: TGTGCCAGCACCTCAGGGTCTGCCTACGAGCAGTACTTC.

This chain connects TRBV25-1 to TRBJ1-5; no clear D. This CDR3 contains 14 residues. Germline V gene sequence: CDR1 MGHDK, CDR2 SYGVNS. V was shortened by 4 bases and J by 3 bases, with 10 bases between the two germline ends. The CDR3 DNA sequence: TGTGCCAGCAGTGGAATTGGCTTCAATCAGCCCCAGCATTTT. Amino acids: CASSGIGFNQPQHF. The variable domain in full, with the rest retrieved from reference TRBV25-1 and TRBJ1-5, is EADIYQTPRYLVIGTGKKITLECSQTMGHDKMYWYQQDPGMELHLIHYSYGVNSTEKGDLSSESTVSRIRTEHFPLTLESARPSHTSQYLCASSGIGFNQPQHFGDGTRLSIL.

This chain links TRBV7-2 with TRBJ2-3; possibly TRBD2 for D (5 bases). This CDR3 region has 13 residues. Trimming shortened V by 4 bases and J by 4 bases, and 9 bases separated the two germline ends. Germline V gives CDR1 SGHTA, CDR2 FQGNSA. CDR3 in DNA: TGTGCCAGCAGCTCGGGGATTGCAGATACGCAGTATTTT. Residues: CASSSGIADTQYF.

This clone has a handful of counts. The chain carries TRBV5-1 and TRBJ1-1; weak D call: TRBD1 (6 bases). From germline, CDR1 is SGHRS and CDR2 YFSETQ. CDR3 size: 14 residues. V dropped 1 base and J dropped 5 bases, with 12 bases sitting between them. CDR3 region: CASSLSGVGTEAFF. CDR3 coding DNA: TGCGCCAGCAGCTTGTCAGGGGTCGGGACTGAAGCTTTCTTT.

J is TRBJ1-1 and V is TRBV27; TRBD1 is a possible D gene (6 bases). The CDR3 extends over 15 amino acids. The germline V gene encodes CDR1 MNHEY and CDR2 SMNVEV (reference sequence). The germline V and J ends were trimmed by 1 base and 1 base, with 10 bases remaining between them. The CDR3 sequence is CASSLLGGPNTEAFF. As DNA, the CDR3 is TGTGCCAGCAGTTTATTGGGGGGGCCGAACACTGAAGCTTTCTTT.

The V and J genes are TRBV2 and TRBJ1-5; a possible D gene is TRBD1 (6 bases). Germline CDR1 reads SNHLY; CDR2 reads FYNNEI. This CDR3 spans 15 amino acids. Trimming pared 6 bases from V and 2 bases from J, leaving 14 bases between. The CDR3 nucleotides are TGTGCCAGCAGCCCAGGGGACACCCGCAATCAGCCCCAGCATTTT. Translated, it gives CASSPGDTRNQPQHF.

The CDR3 coding sequence is TGTGCCAGCAGCGTGCGGACAGATGCTAACTATGGCTACACCTTC. Translation: CASSVRTDANYGYTF. The V call is TRBV9, the J call TRBJ1-2; the D gene is possibly TRBD1 (6 bases). This CDR3 spans 15 amino acids. V was cut by 2 bases and J by 0 bases, with 11 bases left in between. In germline, CDR1 is SGDLS, CDR2 YYNGEE.

This chain links TRBV6-5 with TRBJ2-2; TRBD2 aligns across 8 bases. V shed 4 bases and J 6 bases; nucleotides not matched to a gene: 7. In germline, CDR1 is MNHEY, CDR2 SVGAGI. This CDR3 comprises 15 residues. The CDR3 region is CASSSSSGKPGELFF. CDR3 sequence (DNA): TGTGCCAGCAGTTCGAGTAGCGGGAAGCCCGGGGAGCTGTTTTTT.